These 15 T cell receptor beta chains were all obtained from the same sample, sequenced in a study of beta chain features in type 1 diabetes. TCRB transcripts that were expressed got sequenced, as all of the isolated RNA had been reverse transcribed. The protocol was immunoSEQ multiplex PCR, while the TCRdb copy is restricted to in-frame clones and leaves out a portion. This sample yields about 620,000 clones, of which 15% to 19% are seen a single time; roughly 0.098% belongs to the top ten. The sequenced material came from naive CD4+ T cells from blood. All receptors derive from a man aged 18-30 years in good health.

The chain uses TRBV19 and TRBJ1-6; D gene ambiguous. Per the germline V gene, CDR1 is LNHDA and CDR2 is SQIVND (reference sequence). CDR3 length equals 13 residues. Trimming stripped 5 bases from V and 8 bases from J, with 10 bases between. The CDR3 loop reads CASSWGRDSPLHF. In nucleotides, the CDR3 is TGTGCCAGTAGTTGGGGTAGGGATTCACCCCTCCACTTT.

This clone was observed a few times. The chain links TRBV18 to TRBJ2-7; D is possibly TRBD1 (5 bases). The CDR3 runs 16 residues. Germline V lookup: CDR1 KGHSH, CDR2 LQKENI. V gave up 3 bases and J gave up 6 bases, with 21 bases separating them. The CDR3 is CASSPTLVGLSPEQYF. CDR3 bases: TGTGCCAGCTCACCGACCTTAGTGGGGCTCTCCCCCGAGCAGTACTTC.

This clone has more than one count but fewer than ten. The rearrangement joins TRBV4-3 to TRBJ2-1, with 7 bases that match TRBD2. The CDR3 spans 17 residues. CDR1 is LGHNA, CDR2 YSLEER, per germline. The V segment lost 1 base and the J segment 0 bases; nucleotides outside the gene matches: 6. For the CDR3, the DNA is TGCGCCAGCAGCCAAGCGTGGTCTAGCGGCTCCTACAATGAGCAGTTCTTC. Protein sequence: CASSQAWSSGSYNEQFF.

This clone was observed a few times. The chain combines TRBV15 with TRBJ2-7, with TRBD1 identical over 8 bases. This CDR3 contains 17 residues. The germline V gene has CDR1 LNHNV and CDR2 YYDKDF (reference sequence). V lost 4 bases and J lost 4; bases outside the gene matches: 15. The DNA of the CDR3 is TGTGCCACCAGCACCGATTCACCGGGACAGGAGGGATACGAGCAGTACTTC. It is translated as CATSTDSPGQEGYEQYF.

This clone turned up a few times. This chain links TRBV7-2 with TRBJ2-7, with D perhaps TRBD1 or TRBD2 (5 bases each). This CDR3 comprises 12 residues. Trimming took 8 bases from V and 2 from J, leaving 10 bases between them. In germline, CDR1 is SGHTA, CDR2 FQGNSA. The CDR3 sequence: CASSGQAYEQYF. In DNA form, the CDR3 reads TGTGCCAGCTCGGGGCAGGCCTACGAGCAGTACTTC.

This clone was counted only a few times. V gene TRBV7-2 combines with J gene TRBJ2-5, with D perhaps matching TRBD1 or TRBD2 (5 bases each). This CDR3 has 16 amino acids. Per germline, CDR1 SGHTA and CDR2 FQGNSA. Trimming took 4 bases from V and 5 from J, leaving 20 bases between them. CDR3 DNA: TGTGCCAGCAGCTCCCAGCCAGCTGGGGGTAGGGAGACCCAGTACTTC. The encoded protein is CASSSQPAGGRETQYF.

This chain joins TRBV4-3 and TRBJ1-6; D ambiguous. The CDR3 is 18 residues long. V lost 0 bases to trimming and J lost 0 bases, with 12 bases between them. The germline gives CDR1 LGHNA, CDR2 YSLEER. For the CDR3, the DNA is TGCGCCAGCAGCCAAGAGGTCGCCGTGAGCTCCTATAATTCACCCCTCCACTTT. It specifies CASSQEVAVSSYNSPLHF.

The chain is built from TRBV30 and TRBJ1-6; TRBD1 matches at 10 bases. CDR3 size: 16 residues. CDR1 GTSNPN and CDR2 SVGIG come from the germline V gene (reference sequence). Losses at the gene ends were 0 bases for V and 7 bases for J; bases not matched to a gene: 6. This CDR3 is CAWSVGTGAANSPLHF. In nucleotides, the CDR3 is TGTGCCTGGAGTGTGGGGACAGGGGCCGCCAATTCACCCCTCCACTTT.

The CDR3 DNA reads as TGTGCCACCAAGGGAGAAGCTTTCTTT. Translated, it gives CATKGEAFF. This chain links TRBV6-1 with TRBJ1-1; D gene ambiguous. CDR1 MNHNS and CDR2 SASEGT come from the germline V gene. V lost 10 bases and J 8 bases, leaving 8 bases between the germline ends. The length of the CDR3 is 9 residues.

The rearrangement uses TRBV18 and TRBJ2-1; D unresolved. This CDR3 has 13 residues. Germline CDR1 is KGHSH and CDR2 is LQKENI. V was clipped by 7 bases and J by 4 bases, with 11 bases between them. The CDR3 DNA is TGTGCCAGCTATGGTATTGGTTACAATGAGCAGTTCTTC. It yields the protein CASYGIGYNEQFF.

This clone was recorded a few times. The CDR3 region is CASSLIGRGAGLYTEAFF. For the CDR3, the DNA is TGTGCCAGCAGCTTGATTGGTCGTGGGGCGGGTCTGTACACTGAAGCTTTCTTT. This chain uses TRBV7-9 with TRBJ1-1, with D perhaps matching TRBD1 (5 bases). Germline CDR1 reads SEHNR; CDR2 reads FQNEAQ (reference sequence). The CDR3 sequence is 18 residues long. The germline V and J ends were trimmed by 3 bases and 3 bases, with 23 bases remaining between them.

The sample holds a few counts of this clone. As DNA, the CDR3 is TGTGCCAGCAGCTTGGCACGGCTGAGCTCCTACAATGAGCAGTTCTTC. Its translation is CASSLARLSSYNEQFF. The chain has TRBV5-6 and TRBJ2-1, with unresolved D. V was trimmed by 0 bases and J by 0 bases, leaving 10 bases between them. This CDR3 comprises 16 residues. From germline, CDR1 is SGHDT and CDR2 YYEEEE. Combining the CDR3 with reference TRBV5-6 and TRBJ2-1 gives the whole variable domain DAGVTQSPTHLIKTRGQQVTLRCSPKSGHDTVSWYQQALGQGPQFIFQYYEEEERQRGNFPDRFSGHQFPNYSSELNVNALLLGDSALYLCASSLARLSSYNEQFFGPGTRLTVL.

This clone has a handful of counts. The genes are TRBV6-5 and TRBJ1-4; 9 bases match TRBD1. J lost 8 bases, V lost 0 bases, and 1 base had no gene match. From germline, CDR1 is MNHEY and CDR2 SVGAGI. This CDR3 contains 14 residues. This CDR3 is CASSYSTGGEKLFF. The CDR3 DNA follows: TGTGCCAGCAGTTACTCGACAGGGGGGGAAAAACTGTTTTTT.

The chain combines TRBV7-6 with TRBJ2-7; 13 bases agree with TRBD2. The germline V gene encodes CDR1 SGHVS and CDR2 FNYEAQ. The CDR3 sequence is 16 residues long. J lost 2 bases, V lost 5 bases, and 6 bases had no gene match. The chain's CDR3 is CASSRTSGSRTYEQYF. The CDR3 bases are TGTGCCAGCAGCCGGACTAGCGGGAGTCGGACCTACGAGCAGTACTTC. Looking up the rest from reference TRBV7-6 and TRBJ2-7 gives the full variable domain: GAGVSQSPRYKVTKRGQDVALRCDPISGHVSLYWYRQALGQGPEFLTYFNYEAQQDKSGLPNDRFSAERPEGSISTLTIQRTEQRDSAMYRCASSRTSGSRTYEQYFGPGTRLTVT.

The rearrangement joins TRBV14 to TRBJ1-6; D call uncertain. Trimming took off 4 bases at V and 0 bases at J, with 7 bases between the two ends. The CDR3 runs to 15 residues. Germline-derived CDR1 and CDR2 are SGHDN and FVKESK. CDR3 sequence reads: CASSPSSSYNSPLHF. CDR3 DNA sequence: TGTGCCAGCAGCCCGAGTAGCTCCTATAATTCACCCCTCCACTTT. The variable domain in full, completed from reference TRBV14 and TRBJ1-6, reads EAGVTQFPSHSVIEKGQTVTLRCDPISGHDNLYWYRRVMGKEIKFLLHFVKESKQDESGMPNNRFLAERTGGTYSTLKVQPAELEDSGVYFCASSPSSSYNSPLHFGNGTRLTVT.